These 20 T cell receptor beta chains share one sample of origin, sequenced in a study of cytomegalovirus exposure and HLA in healthy donors. This PCR relied on a set of 60 Vbeta primers and 13 Jbeta primers. Using immunoSEQ multiplex PCR, the repertoire was profiled, and TCRdb retains in-frame clones only, with some absent. The sample comprises about 180,000 clones, over 80% of which are singletons, and 1.3% to 1.5% rests with the top ten. Sequenced sample: PBMCs. These receptors were obtained from a girl aged 5-17 years in good health and CMV-seropositive.

The rearrangement joins TRBV7-9 to TRBJ1-3, with TRBD1 identical over 7 bases. Losses at the gene ends were 4 bases for V and 0 bases for J; bases not matched to a gene: 6. CDR1 and CDR2 (germline): SEHNR, FQNEAQ (reference sequence). This CDR3 is 16 amino acids long. In nucleotides, the CDR3 is TGTGCCAGCAGCTCCGGACAGGAGGACTCTGGAAACACCATATATTTT. It codes for CASSSGQEDSGNTIYF.

This clone was recorded only once. The chain employs TRBV6-1 and TRBJ2-1; 8 bases align to TRBD1. Trimming cost V 3 bases and J 11 bases; bases outside gene matches: 12. Germline V CDR1 and CDR2: MNHNS, SASEGT. The CDR3 runs to 15 residues. As DNA, the CDR3 is TGTGCCAGCAGTGATACAGGGGGGAGGATGACTAAGCAGTTCTTC. It is translated as CASSDTGGRMTKQFF.

The chain employs TRBV7-9 and TRBJ1-1; TRBD1 aligns across 8 bases. J gave up 4 bases and V 3 bases, and 13 bases lay outside the gene matches. CDR1 SEHNR and CDR2 FQNEAQ come from the germline V gene (reference sequence). The CDR3 extends over 17 amino acids. The CDR3, as DNA: TGTGCCAGCAGCTTTGCCGGGACAGGTCCGCAGGGCACTGAAGCTTTCTTT. Amino acid sequence: CASSFAGTGPQGTEAFF. Using reference TRBV7-9 and TRBJ1-1 for the parts outside the CDR3, the full variable domain is DTGVSQNPRHKITKRGQNVTFRCDPISEHNRLYWYRQTLGQGPEFLTYFQNEAQLEKSRLLSDRFSAERPKGSFSTLEIQRTEQGDSAMYLCASSFAGTGPQGTEAFFGQGTRLTVV.

As to this clone: The same CDR3 also results from other DNA sequences found in this sample. The chain employs TRBV6-5 and TRBJ1-1, with D possibly being TRBD1 (5 bases). Trimming left V 0 bases short and J 1 base short, with 9 bases between. The CDR3 extends over 15 amino acids. Germline CDR1 MNHEY, CDR2 SVGAGI. The CDR3 DNA sequence: TGTGCCAGCAGTTACTCAGGCCAGGGGAACACTGAAGCTTTCTTT. This encodes CASSYSGQGNTEAFF.

This chain connects TRBV7-9 to TRBJ1-1; D perhaps matches TRBD1 (6 bases). This CDR3 spans 16 amino acids. V was pared by 1 base and J by 0 bases, with 12 bases between. The germline CDR1 and CDR2 sequences are SEHNR and FQNEAQ (reference sequence). This chain's CDR3 is CASSLGTRGLNTEAFF. As DNA, the CDR3 is TGTGCCAGCAGCTTAGGAACCAGGGGTTTGAACACTGAAGCTTTCTTT.

V is TRBV2 and J is TRBJ2-5, with TRBD1 as a possible D gene (6 bases). CDR3 length: 14 amino acids. The V end was cut by 6 bases, the J end by 4 bases, with 15 bases between. CDR1 is SNHLY, CDR2 FYNNEI, per germline. CDR3 bases: TGTGCCAGCAGCGCTCAGGGGACACTAGAGACCCAGTACTTC. Translation: CASSAQGTLETQYF.

The chain joins TRBV29-1 to TRBJ1-1; D ambiguous. The CDR3 is made up of 16 amino acids. The ends were cut back, 3 bases at V and 2 bases at J, with 19 bases in the middle. Germline V gives CDR1 SQVTM, CDR2 ANQGSEA. CDR3: CSVERRDFAINTEAFF. The CDR3, as DNA: TGCAGCGTTGAGAGGAGGGATTTTGCTATCAACACTGAAGCTTTCTTT.

The CDR3 coding sequence is TGTGCCTGGAGTGACAGGGGGCGGGATGGCTACACCTTC. Amino acids: CAWSDRGRDGYTF. V usage is TRBV30 and J usage is TRBJ1-2; TRBD1 matches at 9 bases. This CDR3 spans 13 amino acids. V lost 1 base to trimming and J lost 6 bases; unmatched junction nucleotides: 3. Germline loops: CDR1 GTSNPN, CDR2 SVGIG (reference sequence).

Here the CDR3 DNA reads TGTGCCAGTAGTATCAATGACAGAAATGAAAAACTGTTTTTT. Its protein product is CASSINDRNEKLFF. The chain is built from TRBV19 and TRBJ1-4; TRBD1 might be the D (5 bases). CDR1 is LNHDA, CDR2 SQIVND, per germline (reference sequence). V was clipped by 3 bases and J by 5 bases, with 10 bases between them. This CDR3 is built from 14 residues.

The chain has TRBV13 and TRBJ2-3, with 12 bases that match TRBD2. V shed 10 bases and J 7 bases; nucleotides not matched to a gene: 6. Germline CDR1 is PRHDT and CDR2 is FYEKMQ (reference sequence). CDR3 length equals 13 residues. Here the CDR3 DNA reads TGTGCCACCACGACTAGCGGGAGTCATACGCAGTATTTT. The encoded protein is CATTTSGSHTQYF. Based on the CDR3 plus reference TRBV13 and TRBJ2-3, the full variable domain is AAGVIQSPRHLIKEKRETATLKCYPIPRHDTVYWYQQGPGQDPQFLISFYEKMQSDKGSIPDRFSAQQFSDYHSELNMSSLELGDSALYFCATTTSGSHTQYFGPGTRLTVL.

The J gene is TRBJ2-7, the V gene TRBV19, with TRBD1 as a possible D gene (6 bases). CDR1 is LNHDA, CDR2 SQIVND, per germline (reference sequence). CDR3 length equals 15 residues. The ends were cut back, 2 bases at V and 2 bases at J, with 13 bases in the middle. CDR3 in DNA: TGTGCCAGTAGTATACCGGGACATCCCACCTACGAGCAGTACTTC. Translating gives CASSIPGHPTYEQYF.

This clone was counted only a few times. The CDR3 coding sequence is TGTGCCAGCAGCACCCGGACTAGCGCAATCCACAATGAGCAGTTCTTC. It translates to CASSTRTSAIHNEQFF. This chain joins TRBV7-2 and TRBJ2-1; TRBD2 matches at 9 bases. CDR1 is SGHTA and CDR2 is FQGNSA in the germline V gene. This CDR3 is 16 amino acids long. J was trimmed by 5 bases and V by 5 bases; bases with no gene match: 10.

The genes are TRBV10-3 and TRBJ1-3, with D uncertain. Trimming cost V 11 bases and J 4 bases, with 15 bases left between them. This CDR3 has 13 residues. The V gene's germline CDR1 is ENHRY and CDR2 SYGVKD. The chain's CDR3 is CAGKSGEGNTIYF. In nucleotides, the CDR3 is TGTGCCGGGAAGAGCGGGGAAGGAAACACCATATATTTT.

The gene calls are TRBV5-5 and TRBJ2-3; D not certain. The germline V gene encodes CDR1 SGHKS and CDR2 YYEKEE (reference sequence). Trimming took 4 bases from V and 2 from J, leaving 5 bases between them. This CDR3 comprises 12 residues. CDR3 residues: CASSNSTDTQYF. In DNA, the CDR3 is TGTGCCAGCAGCAACTCCACAGATACGCAGTATTTT.

The V gene is TRBV7-9, the J gene TRBJ1-2; 9 bases fit TRBD1. This CDR3 contains 16 residues. The V and J ends lost 3 bases and 8 bases, in that order; junction bases with no gene match: 13. Germline-derived CDR1 and CDR2 are SEHNR and FQNEAQ (reference sequence). The CDR3 spells CASSFGSGTGSRGYTF. The CDR3 DNA reads as TGTGCCAGCAGCTTTGGATCTGGGACAGGGAGCCGGGGCTACACCTTC.

The chain joins TRBV30 to TRBJ2-6; no clear D gene. The V end lost 3 bases, the J end lost 1 base, and 4 bases lay between the germline ends. CDR1 GTSNPN and CDR2 SVGIG come from the germline V gene (reference sequence). The CDR3 has 13 residues. The CDR3 sequence is CAWSLSGANVLTF. The CDR3, as DNA: TGTGCCTGGAGCTTATCTGGGGCCAACGTCCTGACTTTC.

The chain couples TRBV4-2 to TRBJ2-1; TRBD2 matches 7 bases. Germline trimming cut 0 bases from V and 5 bases from J; bases unmatched to any gene: 4. CDR1 and CDR2 (germline): LGHNA, YNFKEQ. The CDR3 runs to 15 residues. In DNA form, the CDR3 reads TGTGCCAGCAGCCAAGATAGGGCGGGAGACAATGAGCAGTTCTTC. This encodes CASSQDRAGDNEQFF.

The chain combines TRBV18 with TRBJ2-3; TRBD1 matches 7 bases. Germline trimming cut 3 bases from V and 4 bases from J; bases unmatched to any gene: 7. Germline assignment: CDR1 KGHSH and CDR2 LQKENI. The CDR3 has 15 residues. CDR3 bases: TGTGCCAGCTCACCCACGGGCCAGGGGGCAGATACGCAGTATTTT. Amino acids: CASSPTGQGADTQYF.

The rearrangement joins TRBV7-2 to TRBJ2-2; D gene ambiguous. Trimming left V 4 bases short and J 3 bases short, with 3 bases between. Germline V CDR1 and CDR2: SGHTA, FQGNSA. This CDR3 is 12 amino acids long. CDR3 sequence reads: CASSSDTGELFF. As DNA, the CDR3 is TGTGCCAGCAGCTCCGACACCGGGGAGCTGTTTTTT.

DNA for the CDR3: TGCGCCAGCAGCCGACAGGGGACTGAAAAACTGTTTTTT. Protein product: CASSRQGTEKLFF. This sequence joins TRBV4-1 and TRBJ1-4, with 8 bases that match TRBD1. The CDR3 is 13 amino acids. Germline CDR1 and CDR2: MGHRA and YSYEKL. V trimming: 4 bases; J trimming: 7 bases; junction bases outside the gene matches: 2.